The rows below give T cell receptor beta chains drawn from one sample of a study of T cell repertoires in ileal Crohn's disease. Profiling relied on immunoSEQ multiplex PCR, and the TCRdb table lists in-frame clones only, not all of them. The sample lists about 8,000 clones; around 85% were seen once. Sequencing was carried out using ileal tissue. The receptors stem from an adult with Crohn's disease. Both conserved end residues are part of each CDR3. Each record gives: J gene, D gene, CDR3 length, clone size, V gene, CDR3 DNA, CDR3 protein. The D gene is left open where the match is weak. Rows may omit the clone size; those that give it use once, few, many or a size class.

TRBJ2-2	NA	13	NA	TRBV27	TGTGCCAGCAAGGTCAGAGCCACCGGGGAGCTGTTTTTT	CASKVRATGELFF
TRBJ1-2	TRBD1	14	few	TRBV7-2	TGTGCCAGCAGCTCGCAGGGGGCTCTAAGTGGCTACACCTTC	CASSSQGALSGYTF
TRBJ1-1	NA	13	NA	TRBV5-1	TGCGCCAGCAGCTTGGCCGAGGCCACTGAAGCTTTCTTT	CASSLAEATEAFF
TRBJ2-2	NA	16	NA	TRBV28	TGTGCCAGCAGTCTCCTAGGGACACAGAACACCGGGGAGCTGTTTTTT	CASSLLGTQNTGELFF
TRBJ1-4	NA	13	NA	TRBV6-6	TGTGCCAGTAAACCCGCAACTAATGAAAAACTGTTTTTT	CASKPATNEKLFF
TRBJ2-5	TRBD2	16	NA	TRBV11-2	TGTGCCAGCAGCTTGGGCACACTAGCGGGACAAGAGACCCAGTACTTC	CASSLGTLAGQETQYF
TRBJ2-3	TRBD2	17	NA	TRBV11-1	TGTGCCAGCAGCTTAGAGGGACTAGCGGGAGTCACAGATACGCAGTATTTT	CASSLEGLAGVTDTQYF
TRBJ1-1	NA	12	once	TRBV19	TGTGCCAGTAGAGACTGGAACGCTGAAGCTTTCTTT	CASRDWNAEAFF
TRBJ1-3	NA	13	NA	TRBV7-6	TGTGCCAGCAGCTTATCCGGTGGAAACACCATATATTTT	CASSLSGGNTIYF
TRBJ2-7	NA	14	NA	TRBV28	TGTGCCAGCAGTTTACTCGCGGGGACCTACGAGCAGTACTTC	CASSLLAGTYEQYF
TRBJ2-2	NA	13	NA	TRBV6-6	TGTGCCAGCAGAACAGATAACACCGGGGAGCTGTTTTTT	CASRTDNTGELFF
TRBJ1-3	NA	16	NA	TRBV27	TGTGCCAGCAGTTTACGGGGGACAATCTCTGGAAACACCATATATTTT	CASSLRGTISGNTIYF
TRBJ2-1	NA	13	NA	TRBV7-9	TGTGCCAGCAGCTTAGGACTCTACAATGAGCAGTTCTTC	CASSLGLYNEQFF
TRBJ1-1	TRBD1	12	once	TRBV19	TGTGCCAGTAGTCTCCCGAACAGGGGGGCTTTCTTT	CASSLPNRGAFF
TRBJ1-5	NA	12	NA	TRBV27	TGTGCCAGCAGTGAACTCGGGCAGCCCCAGCATTTT	CASSELGQPQHF
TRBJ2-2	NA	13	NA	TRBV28	TGTGCCAGCAGTTTGCTTGGGACCGGGGAGCTGTTTTTT	CASSLLGTGELFF
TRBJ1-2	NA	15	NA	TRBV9	TGTGCCAGCAGCGTATCAGGGGCACAAAACTATGGCTACACCTTC	CASSVSGAQNYGYTF
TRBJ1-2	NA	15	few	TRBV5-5	TGTGCCAGCAGCTTCATGTTCGGGGAAAGTTATGGCTACACCTTC	CASSFMFGESYGYTF
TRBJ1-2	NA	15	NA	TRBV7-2	TGTGCCAGCAGCTTAGGGGACCAAATTAACTATGGCTACACCTTC	CASSLGDQINYGYTF
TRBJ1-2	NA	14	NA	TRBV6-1	TGTGCCAGCAGCAGGACGGACCTAAACTATGGCTACACCTTC	CASSRTDLNYGYTF
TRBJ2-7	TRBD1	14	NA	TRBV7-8	TGTGCCAGCAGCTCGGACAGGAGGCTCAACGAGCAGTACTTC	CASSSDRRLNEQYF
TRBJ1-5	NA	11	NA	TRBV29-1	TGCAGCCCCCGGAGGTGTCAGCCCCAGCATTTT	CSPRRCQPQHF
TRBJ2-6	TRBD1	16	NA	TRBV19	TGTGCCAGTAGTAGACAGGGAGCGTTAGGGGCCAACGTCCTGACTTTC	CASSRQGALGANVLTF
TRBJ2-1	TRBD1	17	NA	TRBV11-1	TGTGCCAGCAGCAGCTGGACAGGGGGCAAGTACTACAATGAGCAGTTCTTC	CASSSWTGGKYYNEQFF
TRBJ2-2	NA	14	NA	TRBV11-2	TGTGCCAGCAGCTTATGGTCGGCCACCGGGGAGCTGTTTTTT	CASSLWSATGELFF
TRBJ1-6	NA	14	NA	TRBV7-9	TGTGCCAGCAGCTTAATCCAACCCAATTCACCCCTCCACTTT	CASSLIQPNSPLHF
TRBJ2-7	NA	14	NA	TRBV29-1	TGCAGCGTTGGTTCCCAGGGGAGCTCCTACGAGCAGTACTTC	CSVGSQGSSYEQYF
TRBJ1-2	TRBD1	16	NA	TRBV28	TGTGCCAGCAGTAGAACCATAGGACAGGGCCATAATGGCTACACCTTC	CASSRTIGQGHNGYTF
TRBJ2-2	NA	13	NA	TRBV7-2	TGTGCCAGCAGCCGGACTGTCACCGGGGAGCTGTTTTTT	CASSRTVTGELFF
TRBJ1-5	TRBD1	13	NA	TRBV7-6	TGTGCCAGCAGCATGACAGGGGTTCAGCCCCAGCATTTT	CASSMTGVQPQHF
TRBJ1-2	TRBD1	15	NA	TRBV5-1	TGCGCCAGCAGCTTGGGTACAGGGGGTATGGATGGCTACACCTTC	CASSLGTGGMDGYTF